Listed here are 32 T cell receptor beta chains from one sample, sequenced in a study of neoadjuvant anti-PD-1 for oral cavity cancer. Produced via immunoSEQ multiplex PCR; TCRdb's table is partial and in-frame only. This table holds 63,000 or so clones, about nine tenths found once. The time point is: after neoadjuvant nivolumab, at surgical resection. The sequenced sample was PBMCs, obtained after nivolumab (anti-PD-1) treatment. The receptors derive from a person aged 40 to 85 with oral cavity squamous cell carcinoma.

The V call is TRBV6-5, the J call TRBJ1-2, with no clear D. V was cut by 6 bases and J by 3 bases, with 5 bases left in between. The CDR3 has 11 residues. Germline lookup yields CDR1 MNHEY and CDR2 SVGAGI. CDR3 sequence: CASRRDYGYTF. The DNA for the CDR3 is TGTGCCAGCAGGCGTGACTATGGCTACACCTTC.

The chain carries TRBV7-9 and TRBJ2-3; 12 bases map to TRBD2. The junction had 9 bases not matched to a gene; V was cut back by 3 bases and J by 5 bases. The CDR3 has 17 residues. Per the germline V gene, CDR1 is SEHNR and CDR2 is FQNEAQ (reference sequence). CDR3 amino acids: CASSLTLAGGQGDTQYF. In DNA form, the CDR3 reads TGTGCCAGCAGCTTGACACTAGCGGGGGGCCAGGGAGATACGCAGTATTTT.

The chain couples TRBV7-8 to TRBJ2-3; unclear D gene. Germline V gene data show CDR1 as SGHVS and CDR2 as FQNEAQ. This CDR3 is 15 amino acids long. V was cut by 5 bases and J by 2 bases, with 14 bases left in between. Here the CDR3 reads CASSPAEENTDTQYF. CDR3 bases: TGTGCCAGCAGCCCAGCAGAGGAGAACACAGATACGCAGTATTTT.

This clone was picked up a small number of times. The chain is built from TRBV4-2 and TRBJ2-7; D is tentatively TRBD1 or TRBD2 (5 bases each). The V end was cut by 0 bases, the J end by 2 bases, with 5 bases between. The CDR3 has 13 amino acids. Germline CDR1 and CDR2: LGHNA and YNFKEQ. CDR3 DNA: TGTGCCAGCAGCCAAGAGGGGGCCTACGAGCAGTACTTC. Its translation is CASSQEGAYEQYF.

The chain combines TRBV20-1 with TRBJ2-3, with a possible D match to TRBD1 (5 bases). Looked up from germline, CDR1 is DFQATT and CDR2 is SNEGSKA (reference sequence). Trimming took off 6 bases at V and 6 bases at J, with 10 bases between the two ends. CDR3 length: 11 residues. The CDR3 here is CSARRADTQYF. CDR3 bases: TGCAGTGCCCGCAGGGCTGATACGCAGTATTTT.

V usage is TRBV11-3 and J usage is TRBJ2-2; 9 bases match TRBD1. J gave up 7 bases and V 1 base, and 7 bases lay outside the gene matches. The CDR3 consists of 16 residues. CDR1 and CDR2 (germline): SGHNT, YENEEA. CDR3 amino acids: CASSLGRTGDHGELFF. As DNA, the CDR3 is TGTGCCAGCAGCTTAGGACGGACAGGGGATCACGGGGAGCTGTTTTTT.

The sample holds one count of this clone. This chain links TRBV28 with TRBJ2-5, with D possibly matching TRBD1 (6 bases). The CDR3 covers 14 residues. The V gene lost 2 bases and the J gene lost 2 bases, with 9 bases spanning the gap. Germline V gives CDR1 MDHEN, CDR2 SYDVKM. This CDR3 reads CASSLPGAQETQYF. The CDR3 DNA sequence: TGTGCCAGCAGTTTACCAGGGGCACAAGAGACCCAGTACTTC. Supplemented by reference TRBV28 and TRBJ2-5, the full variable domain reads DVKVTQSSRYLVKRTGEKVFLECVQDMDHENMFWYRQDPGLGLRLIYFSYDVKMKEKGDIPEGYSVSREKKERFSLILESASTNQTSMYLCASSLPGAQETQYFGPGTRLLVL.

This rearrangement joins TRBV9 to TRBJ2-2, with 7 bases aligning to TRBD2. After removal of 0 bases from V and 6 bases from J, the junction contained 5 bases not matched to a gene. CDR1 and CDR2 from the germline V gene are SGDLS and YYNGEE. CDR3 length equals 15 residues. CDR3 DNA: TGTGCCAGCAGCGTAGTTAGTAGCGGGCCCGGGGAGCTGTTTTTT. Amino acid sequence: CASSVVSSGPGELFF.

The CDR3 coding sequence is TGTGCCTGGAGCGGGGAGGTCCGCCAGCCCCAGCATTTT. It yields the protein CAWSGEVRQPQHF. The chain carries TRBV30 and TRBJ1-5; D is unclear. This CDR3 comprises 13 residues. V dropped 3 bases and J dropped 7 bases, with 13 bases sitting between them. CDR1 GTSNPN and CDR2 SVGIG come from the germline V gene (reference sequence).

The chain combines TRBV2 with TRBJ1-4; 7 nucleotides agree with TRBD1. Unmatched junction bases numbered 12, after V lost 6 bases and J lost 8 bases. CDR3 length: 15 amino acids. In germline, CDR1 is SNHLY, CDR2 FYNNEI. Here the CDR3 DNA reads TGTGCCAGCAGACTCGACAGGGCGGCAGGAGAAAAACTGTTTTTT. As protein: CASRLDRAAGEKLFF.

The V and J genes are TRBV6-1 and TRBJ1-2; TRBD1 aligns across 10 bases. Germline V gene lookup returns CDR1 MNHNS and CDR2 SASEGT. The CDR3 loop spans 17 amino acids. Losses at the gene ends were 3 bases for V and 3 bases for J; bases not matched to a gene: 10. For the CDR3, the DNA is TGTGCCAGCAGTGAGTTAGGGGACAGGGGCCTTGACTATGGCTACACCTTC. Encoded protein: CASSELGDRGLDYGYTF.

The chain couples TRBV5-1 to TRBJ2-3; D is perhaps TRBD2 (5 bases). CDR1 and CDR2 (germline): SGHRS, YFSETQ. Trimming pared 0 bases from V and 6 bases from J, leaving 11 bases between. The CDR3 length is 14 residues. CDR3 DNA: TGCGCCAGCAGCTTGGGAGCGGCCCTCGATACGCAGTATTTT. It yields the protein CASSLGAALDTQYF.

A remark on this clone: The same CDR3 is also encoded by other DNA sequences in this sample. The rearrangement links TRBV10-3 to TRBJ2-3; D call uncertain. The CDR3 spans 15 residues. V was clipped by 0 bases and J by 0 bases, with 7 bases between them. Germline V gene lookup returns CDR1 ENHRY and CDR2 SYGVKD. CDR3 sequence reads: CAISESRTSTDTQYF. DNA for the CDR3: TGTGCCATCAGTGAGTCGAGGACCAGCACAGATACGCAGTATTTT.

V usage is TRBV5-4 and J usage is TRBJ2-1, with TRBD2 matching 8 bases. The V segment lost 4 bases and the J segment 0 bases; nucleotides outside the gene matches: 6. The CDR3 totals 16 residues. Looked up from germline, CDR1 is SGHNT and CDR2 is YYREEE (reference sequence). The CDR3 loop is CASSPGGASSYNEQFF. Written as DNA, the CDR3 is TGTGCCAGCAGCCCGGGGGGGGCGAGCTCCTACAATGAGCAGTTCTTC.

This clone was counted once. The CDR3 nucleotides read TGTGCCAGCAGCAAACAGGGGGCAGGTAATCATGAGCAGTTCTTC. It encodes CASSKQGAGNHEQFF. The chain uses TRBV6-4 and TRBJ2-1; TRBD1 aligns across 9 bases. J was trimmed by 8 bases and V by 6 bases; bases with no gene match: 11. Germline CDR1 and CDR2: MRHNA and SNTAGT. The length of the CDR3 is 15 residues.

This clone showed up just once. Written as DNA, the CDR3 is TGTGCCAGCAAGACGGGCTCTGGGGCCAACGTCCTGACTTTC. It translates to CASKTGSGANVLTF. The rearrangement links TRBV2 to TRBJ2-6; D is unclear. The germline V gene encodes CDR1 SNHLY and CDR2 FYNNEI. The CDR3 length is 14 residues. V was clipped by 7 bases and J by 0 bases, with 7 bases between them.

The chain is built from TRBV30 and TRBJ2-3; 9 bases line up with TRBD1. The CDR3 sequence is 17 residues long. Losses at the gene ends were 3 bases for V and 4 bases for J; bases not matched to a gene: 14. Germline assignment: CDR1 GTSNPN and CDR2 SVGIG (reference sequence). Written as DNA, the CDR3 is TGTGCCTGGAGGGACTTACCGGGACAGGGAAAACCAGATACGCAGTATTTT. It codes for CAWRDLPGQGKPDTQYF.

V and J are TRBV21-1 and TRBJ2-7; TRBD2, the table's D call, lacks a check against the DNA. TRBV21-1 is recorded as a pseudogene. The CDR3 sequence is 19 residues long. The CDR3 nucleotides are TGTGCCAGCAGCAAAGGAGCTGGGCAGTTCCCATCGGGATCCTACGAGCAGTACTTC. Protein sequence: CASSKGAGQFPSGSYEQYF.

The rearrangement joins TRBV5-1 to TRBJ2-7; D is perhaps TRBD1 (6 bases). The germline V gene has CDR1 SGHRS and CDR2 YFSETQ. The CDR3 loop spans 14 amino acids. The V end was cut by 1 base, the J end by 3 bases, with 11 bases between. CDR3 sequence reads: CASSLRTAHYEQYF. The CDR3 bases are TGCGCCAGCAGCTTGAGGACAGCCCACTACGAGCAGTACTTC.

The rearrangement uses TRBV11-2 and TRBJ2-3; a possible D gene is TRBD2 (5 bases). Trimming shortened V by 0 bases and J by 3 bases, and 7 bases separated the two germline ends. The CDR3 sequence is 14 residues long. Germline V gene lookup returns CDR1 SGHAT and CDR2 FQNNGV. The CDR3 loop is CASSLELATDTQYF. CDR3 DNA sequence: TGTGCCAGCAGCTTAGAGCTAGCTACAGATACGCAGTATTTT.

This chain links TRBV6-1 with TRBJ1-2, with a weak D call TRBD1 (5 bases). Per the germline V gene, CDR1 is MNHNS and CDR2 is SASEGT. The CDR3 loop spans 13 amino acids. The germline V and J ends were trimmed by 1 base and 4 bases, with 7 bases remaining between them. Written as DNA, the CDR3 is TGTGCCAGCAGTGAAGTGGGGGGCTATGGCTACACCTTC. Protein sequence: CASSEVGGYGYTF.

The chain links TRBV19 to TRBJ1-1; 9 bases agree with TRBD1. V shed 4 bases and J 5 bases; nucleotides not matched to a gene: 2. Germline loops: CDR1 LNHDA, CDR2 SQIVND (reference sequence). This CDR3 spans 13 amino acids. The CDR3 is CASSTTGGTEAFF. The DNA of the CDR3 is TGTGCCAGTAGTACGACAGGGGGAACTGAAGCTTTCTTT.

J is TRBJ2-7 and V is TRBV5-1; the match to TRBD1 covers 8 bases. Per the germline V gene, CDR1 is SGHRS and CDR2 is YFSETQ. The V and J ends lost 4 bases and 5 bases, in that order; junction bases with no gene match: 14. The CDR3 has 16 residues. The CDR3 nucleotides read TGCGCCAGCAGCGCAGTGACCTGGACAGGGCGGCACGAGCAGTACTTC. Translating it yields CASSAVTWTGRHEQYF.

Written as DNA, the CDR3 is TGTGCCAGCAGCTTTCGGAGCGGGGGGACCCAAGAGACCCAGTACTTC. It codes for CASSFRSGGTQETQYF. This chain links TRBV11-2 with TRBJ2-5; 9 bases are a match to TRBD2. The CDR3 runs 16 residues. Germline CDR1 reads SGHAT; CDR2 reads FQNNGV. V gave up 3 bases and J gave up 1 base; unmatched junction bases: 6.

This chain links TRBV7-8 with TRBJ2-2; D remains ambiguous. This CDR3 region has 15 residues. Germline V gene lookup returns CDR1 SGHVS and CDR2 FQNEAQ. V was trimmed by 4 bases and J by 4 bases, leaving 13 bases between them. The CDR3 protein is CASSSTVLGTGELFF. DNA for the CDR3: TGTGCCAGCAGCTCCACGGTTCTAGGCACCGGGGAGCTGTTTTTT.

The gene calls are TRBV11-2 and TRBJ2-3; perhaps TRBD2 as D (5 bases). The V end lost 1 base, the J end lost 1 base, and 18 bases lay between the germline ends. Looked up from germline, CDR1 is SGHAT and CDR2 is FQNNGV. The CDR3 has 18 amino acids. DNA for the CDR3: TGTGCCAGCAGCTTAGGAACCCTAGCCTCACACCGCACAGATACGCAGTATTTT. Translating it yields CASSLGTLASHRTDTQYF. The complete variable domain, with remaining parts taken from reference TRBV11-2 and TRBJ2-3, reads EAGVAQSPRYKIIEKRQSVAFWCNPISGHATLYWYQQILGQGPKLLIQFQNNGVVDDSQLPKDRFSAERLKGVDSTLKIQPAKLEDSAVYLCASSLGTLASHRTDTQYFGPGTRLTVL.

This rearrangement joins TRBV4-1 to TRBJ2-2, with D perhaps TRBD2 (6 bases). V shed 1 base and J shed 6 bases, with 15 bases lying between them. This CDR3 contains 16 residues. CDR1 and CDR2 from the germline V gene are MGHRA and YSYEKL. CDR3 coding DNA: TGCGCCAGCAGCCAAGGTCCGCGGGGTCGCGCCGGGGAGCTGTTTTTT. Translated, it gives CASSQGPRGRAGELFF.

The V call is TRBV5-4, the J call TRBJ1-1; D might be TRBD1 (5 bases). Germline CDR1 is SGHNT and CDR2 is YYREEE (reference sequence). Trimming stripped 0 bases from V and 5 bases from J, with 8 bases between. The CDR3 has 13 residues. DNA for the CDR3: TGTGCCAGCAGCTTGGGGGGACGGACTGAAGCTTTCTTT. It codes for CASSLGGRTEAFF.

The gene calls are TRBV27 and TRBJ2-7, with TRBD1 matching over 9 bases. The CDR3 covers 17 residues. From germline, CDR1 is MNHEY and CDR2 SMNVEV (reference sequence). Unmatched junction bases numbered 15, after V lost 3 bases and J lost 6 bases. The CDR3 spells CASSFRPPGTGFGEQYF. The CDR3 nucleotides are TGTGCCAGCAGTTTCCGCCCTCCCGGGACAGGGTTCGGCGAGCAGTACTTC.

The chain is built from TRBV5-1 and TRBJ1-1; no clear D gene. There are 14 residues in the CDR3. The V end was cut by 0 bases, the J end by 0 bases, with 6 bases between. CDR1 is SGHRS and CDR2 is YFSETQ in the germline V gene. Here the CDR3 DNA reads TGCGCCAGCAGCTTGGGGGAAATGAACACTGAAGCTTTCTTT. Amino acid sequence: CASSLGEMNTEAFF.

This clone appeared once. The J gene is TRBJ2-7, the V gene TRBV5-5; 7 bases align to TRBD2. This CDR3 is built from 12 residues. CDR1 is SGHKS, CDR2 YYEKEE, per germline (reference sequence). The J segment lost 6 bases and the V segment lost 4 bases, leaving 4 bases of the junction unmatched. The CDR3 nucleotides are TGTGCCAGCAGCCCCTGGGGGGGCGAGCAGTACTTC. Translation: CASSPWGGEQYF.

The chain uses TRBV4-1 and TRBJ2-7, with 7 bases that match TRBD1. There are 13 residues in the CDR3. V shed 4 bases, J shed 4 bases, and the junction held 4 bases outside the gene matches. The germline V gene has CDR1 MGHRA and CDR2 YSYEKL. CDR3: CASSPQGRYEQYF. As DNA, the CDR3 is TGCGCCAGCAGCCCACAGGGGAGATACGAGCAGTACTTC.